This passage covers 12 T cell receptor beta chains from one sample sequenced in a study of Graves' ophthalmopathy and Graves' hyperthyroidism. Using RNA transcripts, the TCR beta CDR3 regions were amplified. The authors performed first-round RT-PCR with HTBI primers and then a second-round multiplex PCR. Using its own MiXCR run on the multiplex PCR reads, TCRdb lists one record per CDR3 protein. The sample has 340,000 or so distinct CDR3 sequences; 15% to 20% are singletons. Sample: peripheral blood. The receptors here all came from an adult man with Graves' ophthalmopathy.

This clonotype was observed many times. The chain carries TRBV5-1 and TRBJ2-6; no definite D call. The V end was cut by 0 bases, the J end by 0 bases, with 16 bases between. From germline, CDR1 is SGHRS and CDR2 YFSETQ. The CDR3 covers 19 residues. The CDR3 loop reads CASSLGVGFPSSGANVLTF. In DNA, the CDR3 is TGCGCCAGCAGCTTGGGAGTGGGGTTCCCCAGCTCTGGGGCCAACGTCCTGACTTTC.

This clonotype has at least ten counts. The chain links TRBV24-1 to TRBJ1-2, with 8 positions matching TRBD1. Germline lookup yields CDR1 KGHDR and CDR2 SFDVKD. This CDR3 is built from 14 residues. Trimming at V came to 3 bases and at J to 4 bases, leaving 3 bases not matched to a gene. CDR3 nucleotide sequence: TGTGCCACCAGTGATCCCGGACAGGGCTATGGCTACACCTTC. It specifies CATSDPGQGYGYTF.

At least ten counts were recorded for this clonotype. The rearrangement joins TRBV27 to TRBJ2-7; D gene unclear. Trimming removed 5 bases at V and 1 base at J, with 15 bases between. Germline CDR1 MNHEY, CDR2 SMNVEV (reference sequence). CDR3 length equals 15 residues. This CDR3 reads CASSPTRARSYEQYF. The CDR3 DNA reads TGTGCCAGCAGTCCTACAAGGGCCCGATCCTACGAGCAGTACTTC.

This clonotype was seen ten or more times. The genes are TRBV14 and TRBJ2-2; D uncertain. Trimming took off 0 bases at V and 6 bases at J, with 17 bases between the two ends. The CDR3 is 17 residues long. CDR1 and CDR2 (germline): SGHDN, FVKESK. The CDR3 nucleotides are TGTGCCAGCAGCCAAGAAGGGTCGAGTATCCTTGCCGGGGAGCTGTTTTTT. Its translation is CASSQEGSSILAGELFF.

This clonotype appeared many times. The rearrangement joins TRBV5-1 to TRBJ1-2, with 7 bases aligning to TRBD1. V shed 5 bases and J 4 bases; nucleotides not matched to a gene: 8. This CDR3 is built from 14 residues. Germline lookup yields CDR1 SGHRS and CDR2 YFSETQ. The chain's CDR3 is CASSTGTVLYGYTF. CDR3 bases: TGCGCCAGCAGTACCGGGACAGTCCTCTATGGCTACACCTTC.

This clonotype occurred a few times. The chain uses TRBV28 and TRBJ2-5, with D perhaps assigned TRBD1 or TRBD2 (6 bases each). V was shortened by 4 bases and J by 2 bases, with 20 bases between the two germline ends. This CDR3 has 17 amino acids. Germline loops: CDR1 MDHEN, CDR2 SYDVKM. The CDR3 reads CASSSLPRSGAQETQYF. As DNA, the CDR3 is TGTGCCAGCAGTTCTCTCCCTCGGTCGGGGGCTCAAGAGACCCAGTACTTC.

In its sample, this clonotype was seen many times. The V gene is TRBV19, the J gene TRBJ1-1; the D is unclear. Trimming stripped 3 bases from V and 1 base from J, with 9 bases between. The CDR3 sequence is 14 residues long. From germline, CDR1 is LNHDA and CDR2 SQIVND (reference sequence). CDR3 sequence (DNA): TGTGCCAGTAGTATGGGTCTGTGGAACACTGAAGCTTTCTTT. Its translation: CASSMGLWNTEAFF.

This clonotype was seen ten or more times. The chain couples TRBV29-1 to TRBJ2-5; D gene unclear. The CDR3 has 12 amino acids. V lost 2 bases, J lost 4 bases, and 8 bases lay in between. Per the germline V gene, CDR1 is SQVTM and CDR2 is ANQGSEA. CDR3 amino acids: CSVEYLAETQYF. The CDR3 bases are TGCAGCGTTGAATACCTCGCAGAGACCCAGTACTTC.

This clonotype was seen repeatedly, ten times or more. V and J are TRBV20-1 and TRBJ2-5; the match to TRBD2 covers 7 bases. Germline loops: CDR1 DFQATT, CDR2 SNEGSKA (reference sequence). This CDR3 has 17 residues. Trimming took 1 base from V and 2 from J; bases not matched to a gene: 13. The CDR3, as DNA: TGCAGTGCTAGAGCTGTCGGAACGGGGGAGGGACAAGAGACCCAGTACTTC. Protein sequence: CSARAVGTGEGQETQYF.

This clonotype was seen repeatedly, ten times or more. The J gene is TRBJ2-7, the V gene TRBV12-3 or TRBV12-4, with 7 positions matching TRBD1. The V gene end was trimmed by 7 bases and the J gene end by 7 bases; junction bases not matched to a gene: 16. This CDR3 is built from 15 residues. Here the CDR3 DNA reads TGTGCCAGCACCATAGGGACAGCGCAACGTGGGGAGCAGTACTTC. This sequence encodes CASTIGTAQRGEQYF.

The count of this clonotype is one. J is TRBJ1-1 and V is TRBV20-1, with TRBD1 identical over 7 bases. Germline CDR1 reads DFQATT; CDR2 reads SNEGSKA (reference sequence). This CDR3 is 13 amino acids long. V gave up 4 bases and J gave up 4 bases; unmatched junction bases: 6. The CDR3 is CSAKVTGSTEAFF. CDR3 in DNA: TGCAGTGCTAAGGTGACAGGGTCCACTGAAGCTTTCTTT.

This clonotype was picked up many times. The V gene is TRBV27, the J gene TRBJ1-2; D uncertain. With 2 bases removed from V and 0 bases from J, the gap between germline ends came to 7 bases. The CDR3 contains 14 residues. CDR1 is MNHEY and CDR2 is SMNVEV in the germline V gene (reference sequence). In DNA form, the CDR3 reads TGTGCCAGCAGTTTAAGGAGGTCTAACTATGGCTACACCTTC. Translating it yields CASSLRRSNYGYTF.